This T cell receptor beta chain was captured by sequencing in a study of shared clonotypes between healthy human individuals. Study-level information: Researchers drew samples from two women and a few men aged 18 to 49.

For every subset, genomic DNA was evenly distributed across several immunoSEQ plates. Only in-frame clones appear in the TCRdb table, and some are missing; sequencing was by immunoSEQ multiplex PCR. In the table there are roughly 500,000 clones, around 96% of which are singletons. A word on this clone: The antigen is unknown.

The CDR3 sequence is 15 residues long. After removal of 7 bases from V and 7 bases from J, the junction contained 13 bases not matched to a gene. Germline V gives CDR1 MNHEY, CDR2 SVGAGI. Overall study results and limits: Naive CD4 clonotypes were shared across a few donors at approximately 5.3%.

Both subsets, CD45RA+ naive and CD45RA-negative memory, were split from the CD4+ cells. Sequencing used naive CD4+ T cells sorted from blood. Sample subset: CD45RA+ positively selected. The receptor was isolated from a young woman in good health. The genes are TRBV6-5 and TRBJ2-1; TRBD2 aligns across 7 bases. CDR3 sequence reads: CASTSLGGWGNEQFF. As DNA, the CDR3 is TGTGCCAGCACCTCACTCGGGGGGTGGGGGAATGAGCAGTTCTTC.